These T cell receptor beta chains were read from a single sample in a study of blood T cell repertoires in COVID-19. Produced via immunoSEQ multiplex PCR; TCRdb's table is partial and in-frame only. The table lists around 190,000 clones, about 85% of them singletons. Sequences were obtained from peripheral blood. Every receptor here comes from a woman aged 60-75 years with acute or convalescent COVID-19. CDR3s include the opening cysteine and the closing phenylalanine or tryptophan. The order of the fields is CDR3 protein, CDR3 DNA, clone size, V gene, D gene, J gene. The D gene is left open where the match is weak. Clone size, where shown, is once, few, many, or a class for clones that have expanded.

cdr3_aa: CASSSGTGGHSPLHF
cdr3_nt: TGTGCCAGCAGCTCAGGGACAGGCGGTCATTCACCCCTCCACTTT
clone_size: NA
v_call: TRBV6-5
d_call: TRBD1
j_call: TRBJ1-6

cdr3_aa: CASSPWTGDEKLFF
cdr3_nt: TGCGCCAGCAGCCCTTGGACAGGTGATGAAAAACTGTTTTTT
clone_size: NA
v_call: TRBV5-1
d_call: TRBD1
j_call: TRBJ1-4

cdr3_aa: CASRASNYGYTF
cdr3_nt: TGTGCCAGCAGGGCCTCTAACTATGGCTACACCTTC
clone_size: NA
v_call: TRBV5-5
d_call: NA
j_call: TRBJ1-2

cdr3_aa: CAWNQGNQPQHF
cdr3_nt: TGTGCCTGGAATCAGGGAAATCAGCCCCAGCATTTT
clone_size: NA
v_call: TRBV30
d_call: NA
j_call: TRBJ1-5

cdr3_aa: CASSLWGADTGELFF
cdr3_nt: TGCGCCAGCAGCTTGTGGGGAGCGGACACCGGGGAGCTGTTTTTT
clone_size: NA
v_call: TRBV5-1
d_call: NA
j_call: TRBJ2-2

cdr3_aa: CASSLSGATGANVLTF
cdr3_nt: TGTGCCAGCAGTTTATCGGGGGCCACTGGGGCCAACGTCCTGACTTTC
clone_size: NA
v_call: TRBV27
d_call: NA
j_call: TRBJ2-6

cdr3_aa: CASRDYRSGNTIYF
cdr3_nt: TGTGCCAGCAGGGACTACCGCTCTGGAAACACCATATATTTT
clone_size: NA
v_call: TRBV6-5
d_call: NA
j_call: TRBJ1-3

cdr3_aa: CASTRLSLTEAFF
cdr3_nt: TGTGCCAGCACGAGGTTGTCGCTCACTGAAGCTTTCTTT
clone_size: once
v_call: TRBV25-1
d_call: NA
j_call: TRBJ1-1

cdr3_aa: CASPPGTGRGDSNQPQHF
cdr3_nt: TGTGCCAGCCCCCCCGGGACAGGACGAGGAGATAGCAATCAGCCCCAGCATTTT
clone_size: NA
v_call: TRBV28
d_call: TRBD1
j_call: TRBJ1-5

cdr3_aa: CASSPTGGFYEQYF
cdr3_nt: TGTGCCAGCAGTCCGACAGGGGGCTTCTACGAGCAGTACTTC
clone_size: NA
v_call: TRBV28
d_call: TRBD1
j_call: TRBJ2-7

cdr3_aa: CASSLAPLDRGLFTEAFF
cdr3_nt: TGCGCCAGCAGCTTGGCGCCTTTGGACAGGGGGCTCTTCACTGAAGCTTTCTTT
clone_size: NA
v_call: TRBV5-1
d_call: TRBD1
j_call: TRBJ1-1

cdr3_aa: CASSLGGTTQETQYF
cdr3_nt: TGCGCCAGCAGCTTGGGGGGGACTACCCAAGAGACCCAGTACTTC
clone_size: few
v_call: TRBV5-1
d_call: TRBD2
j_call: TRBJ2-5

cdr3_aa: CASSILRRSSGELFF
cdr3_nt: TGTGCCAGTAGTATCCTCCGTCGGAGCTCCGGGGAGCTGTTTTTT
clone_size: NA
v_call: TRBV19
d_call: NA
j_call: TRBJ2-2

cdr3_aa: CASSLEGPGGEKLFF
cdr3_nt: TGCGCCAGCAGCTTGGAAGGGCCGGGGGGAGAAAAACTGTTTTTT
clone_size: few
v_call: TRBV5-1
d_call: NA
j_call: TRBJ1-4

cdr3_aa: CASSLGGYNEQFF
cdr3_nt: TGTGCCAGCAGCTTAGGCGGATACAATGAGCAGTTCTTC
clone_size: once
v_call: TRBV11-3
d_call: NA
j_call: TRBJ2-1

cdr3_aa: CASSKDRAGDTQYF
cdr3_nt: TGCGCCAGCAGCAAAGACAGGGCCGGGGATACGCAGTATTTT
clone_size: NA
v_call: TRBV5-1
d_call: TRBD1
j_call: TRBJ2-3

cdr3_aa: CASSLSGGTEAFF
cdr3_nt: TGTGCCAGCAGCCTCAGCGGGGGCACTGAAGCTTTCTTT
clone_size: NA
v_call: TRBV9
d_call: NA
j_call: TRBJ1-1

cdr3_aa: CASSIQVASGNTIYF
cdr3_nt: TGTGCCAGTAGTATACAAGTGGCCTCTGGAAACACCATATATTTT
clone_size: few
v_call: TRBV19
d_call: NA
j_call: TRBJ1-3

cdr3_aa: CATSREGGVNQPQHF
cdr3_nt: TGTGCCACCAGCAGAGAAGGGGGCGTAAATCAGCCCCAGCATTTT
clone_size: NA
v_call: TRBV15
d_call: TRBD1
j_call: TRBJ1-5

cdr3_aa: CASSDLEAFGYGYTF
cdr3_nt: TGTGCCAGCAGTGATCTGGAGGCTTTTGGCTATGGCTACACCTTC
clone_size: NA
v_call: TRBV6-1
d_call: NA
j_call: TRBJ1-2

cdr3_aa: CATSRDPGYEQFF
cdr3_nt: TGTGCCACCAGCAGAGATCCCGGGTATGAGCAGTTCTTC
clone_size: many
v_call: TRBV15
d_call: NA
j_call: TRBJ2-1

cdr3_aa: CASSFSVGVEAFF
cdr3_nt: TGTGCCAGCAGTTTTTCAGTCGGGGTTGAAGCTTTCTTT
clone_size: NA
v_call: TRBV28
d_call: NA
j_call: TRBJ1-1

cdr3_aa: CASSLQQDRKGGELFF
cdr3_nt: TGTGCCAGCTCCCTCCAACAGGACAGGAAGGGAGGGGAGCTGTTTTTT
clone_size: NA
v_call: TRBV18
d_call: TRBD1
j_call: TRBJ2-2

cdr3_aa: CASSTRREQPANTGELLF
cdr3_nt: TGTGCCAGTAGTACACGGCGAGAGCAGCCCGCGAACACCGGGGAGCTGCTTTTT
clone_size: NA
v_call: TRBV19
d_call: NA
j_call: TRBJ2-2

cdr3_aa: CASSSIAGVGNEQFF
cdr3_nt: TGTGCCAGCAGCTCGATAGCGGGAGTAGGCAATGAGCAGTTCTTC
clone_size: NA
v_call: TRBV7-2
d_call: TRBD2
j_call: TRBJ2-1

cdr3_aa: CAFSEGLTYEQYF
cdr3_nt: TGTGCCTTTAGTGAAGGACTTACCTACGAGCAGTACTTC
clone_size: NA
v_call: TRBV2
d_call: NA
j_call: TRBJ2-7

cdr3_aa: CASSLPPLNYGYTF
cdr3_nt: TGTGCCAGCAGTTTACCCCCCCTCAACTATGGCTACACCTTC
clone_size: NA
v_call: TRBV28
d_call: NA
j_call: TRBJ1-2

cdr3_aa: CASSDLAAINEQFF
cdr3_nt: TGTGCCAGCAGTGACTTAGCGGCGATCAATGAGCAGTTCTTC
clone_size: NA
v_call: TRBV2
d_call: NA
j_call: TRBJ2-1

cdr3_aa: CASSQSSEQFF
cdr3_nt: TGTGCCAGCAGCCAGTCGAGTGAGCAGTTCTTC
clone_size: NA
v_call: TRBV3-1/TRBV3-2
d_call: NA
j_call: TRBJ2-1

cdr3_aa: CASSQGRGGNEQFF
cdr3_nt: TGTGCCAGCAGCCAAGGGAGGGGAGGCAATGAGCAGTTCTTC
clone_size: NA
v_call: TRBV3-1/TRBV3-2
d_call: NA
j_call: TRBJ2-1

cdr3_aa: CASSPLTSGTYNEQFF
cdr3_nt: TGCGCCAGCAGCCCGTTGACTAGCGGGACGTACAATGAGCAGTTCTTC
clone_size: NA
v_call: TRBV5-1
d_call: TRBD2
j_call: TRBJ2-1

cdr3_aa: CASIGRVSYGYTF
cdr3_nt: TGTGCCAGTATAGGCAGGGTCTCCTATGGCTACACCTTC
clone_size: NA
v_call: TRBV19
d_call: NA
j_call: TRBJ1-2

cdr3_aa: CASSLAAFNEQFF
cdr3_nt: TGTGCCAGCAGCTTAGCAGCATTCAATGAGCAGTTCTTC
clone_size: NA
v_call: TRBV7-9
d_call: NA
j_call: TRBJ2-1

cdr3_aa: CASSLDRGYDEAFF
cdr3_nt: TGTGCCAGCAGCTTGGACAGAGGGTACGATGAAGCTTTCTTT
clone_size: NA
v_call: TRBV7-9
d_call: NA
j_call: TRBJ1-1

cdr3_aa: CASSIRDWSSYNEQFF
cdr3_nt: TGTGCCAGTAGTATTAGGGACTGGAGCTCCTACAATGAGCAGTTCTTC
clone_size: NA
v_call: TRBV19
d_call: NA
j_call: TRBJ2-1

cdr3_aa: CASNPETGTPLHF
cdr3_nt: TGTGCCAGCAACCCAGAGACAGGTACACCCCTCCACTTT
clone_size: NA
v_call: TRBV2
d_call: NA
j_call: TRBJ1-6

cdr3_aa: CASSLFSSYNEQFF
cdr3_nt: TGCGCCAGCAGCCTATTCAGCTCCTACAATGAGCAGTTCTTC
clone_size: NA
v_call: TRBV4-1
d_call: NA
j_call: TRBJ2-1

cdr3_aa: CASSYSASYTGELFF
cdr3_nt: TGTGCCAGCAGTTACTCCGCCAGTTACACCGGGGAGCTGTTTTTT
clone_size: NA
v_call: TRBV6-6
d_call: NA
j_call: TRBJ2-2

cdr3_aa: CASSRTSGLYNEQFF
cdr3_nt: TGTGCCAGCAGCCGGACTAGCGGGCTGTACAATGAGCAGTTCTTC
clone_size: NA
v_call: TRBV7-9
d_call: TRBD2
j_call: TRBJ2-1

cdr3_aa: CASSLQPTEGIEAFF
cdr3_nt: TGCGCCAGCAGTCTCCAACCGACAGAAGGGATCGAAGCTTTCTTT
clone_size: few
v_call: TRBV5-1
d_call: NA
j_call: TRBJ1-1

cdr3_aa: CASSLEGGSNYGYTF
cdr3_nt: TGCGCCAGCAGCTTGGAGGGAGGATCCAACTATGGCTACACCTTC
clone_size: NA
v_call: TRBV5-1
d_call: NA
j_call: TRBJ1-2

cdr3_aa: CASRRGFEKLFF
cdr3_nt: TGTGCCAGCAGAAGGGGGTTTGAAAAACTGTTTTTT
clone_size: NA
v_call: TRBV28
d_call: NA
j_call: TRBJ1-4